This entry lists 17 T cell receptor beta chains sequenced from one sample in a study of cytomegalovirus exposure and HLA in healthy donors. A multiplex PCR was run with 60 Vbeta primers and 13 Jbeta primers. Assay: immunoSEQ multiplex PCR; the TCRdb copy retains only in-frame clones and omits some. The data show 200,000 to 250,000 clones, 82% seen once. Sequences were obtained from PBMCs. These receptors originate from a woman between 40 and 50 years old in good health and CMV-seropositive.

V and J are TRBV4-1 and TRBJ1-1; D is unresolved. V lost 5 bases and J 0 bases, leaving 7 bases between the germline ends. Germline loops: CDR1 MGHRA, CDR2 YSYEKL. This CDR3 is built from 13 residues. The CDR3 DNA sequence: TGCGCCAGCAGCGAGAGTATGAACACTGAAGCTTTCTTT. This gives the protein CASSESMNTEAFF.

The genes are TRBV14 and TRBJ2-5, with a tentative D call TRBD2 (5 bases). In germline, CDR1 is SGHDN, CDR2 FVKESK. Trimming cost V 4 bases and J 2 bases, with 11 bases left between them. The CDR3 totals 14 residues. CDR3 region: CASSPHGIQETQYF. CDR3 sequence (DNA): TGTGCCAGCAGCCCCCACGGGATACAAGAGACCCAGTACTTC.

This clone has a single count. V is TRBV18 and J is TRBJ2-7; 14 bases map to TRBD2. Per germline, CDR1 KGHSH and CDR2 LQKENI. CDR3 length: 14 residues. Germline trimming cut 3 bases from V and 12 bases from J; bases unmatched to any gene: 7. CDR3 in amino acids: CASSPGLAGDKWYF. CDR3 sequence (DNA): TGTGCCAGCTCACCGGGACTAGCGGGGGACAAATGGTACTTC.

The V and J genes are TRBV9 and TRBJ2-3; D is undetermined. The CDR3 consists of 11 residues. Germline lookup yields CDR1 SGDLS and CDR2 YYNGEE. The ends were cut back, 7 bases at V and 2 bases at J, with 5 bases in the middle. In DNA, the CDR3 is TGTGCCAGCGGCACCACAGATACGCAGTATTTT. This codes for CASGTTDTQYF.

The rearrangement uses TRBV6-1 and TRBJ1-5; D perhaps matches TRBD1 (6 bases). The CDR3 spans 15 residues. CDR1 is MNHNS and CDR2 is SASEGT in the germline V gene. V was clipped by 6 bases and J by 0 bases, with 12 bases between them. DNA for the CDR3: TGTGCCAGCAGCCAAGACAGGTTTAGCAATCAGCCCCAGCATTTT. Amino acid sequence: CASSQDRFSNQPQHF.

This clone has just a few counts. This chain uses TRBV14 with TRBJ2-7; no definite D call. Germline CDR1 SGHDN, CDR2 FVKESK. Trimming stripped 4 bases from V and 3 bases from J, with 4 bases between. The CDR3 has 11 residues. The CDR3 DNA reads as TGTGCCAGCAGCCGGCACTACGAGCAGTACTTC. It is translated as CASSRHYEQYF.

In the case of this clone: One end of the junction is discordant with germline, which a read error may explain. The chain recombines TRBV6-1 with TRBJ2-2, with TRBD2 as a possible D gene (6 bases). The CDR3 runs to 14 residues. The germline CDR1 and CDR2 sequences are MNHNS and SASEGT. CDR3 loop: CAGSAGSFTGELFF. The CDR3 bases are TGTGCCGGCAGTGCGGGGTCCTTCACCGGGGAGCTGTTTTTT.

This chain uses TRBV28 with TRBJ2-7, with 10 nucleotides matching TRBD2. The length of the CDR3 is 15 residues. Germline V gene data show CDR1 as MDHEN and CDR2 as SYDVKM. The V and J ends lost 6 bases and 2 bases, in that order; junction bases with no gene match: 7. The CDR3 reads CASRNPGLATYEQYF. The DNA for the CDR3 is TGTGCCAGCAGGAATCCGGGACTAGCGACCTACGAGCAGTACTTC.

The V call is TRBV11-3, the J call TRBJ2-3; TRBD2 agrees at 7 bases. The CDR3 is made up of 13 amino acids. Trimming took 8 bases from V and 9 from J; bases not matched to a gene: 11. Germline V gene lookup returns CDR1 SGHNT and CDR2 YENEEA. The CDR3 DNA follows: TGTGCCAGCGGAAGCGGACTAGTTCAAACGCAGTATTTT. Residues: CASGSGLVQTQYF.

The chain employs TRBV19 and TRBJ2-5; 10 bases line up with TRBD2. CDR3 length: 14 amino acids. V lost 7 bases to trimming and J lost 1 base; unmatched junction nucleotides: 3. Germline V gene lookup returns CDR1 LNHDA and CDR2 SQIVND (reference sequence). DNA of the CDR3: TGTGCCAGTACTAGCGGGAGCGTCCAAGAGACCCAGTACTTC. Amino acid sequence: CASTSGSVQETQYF.

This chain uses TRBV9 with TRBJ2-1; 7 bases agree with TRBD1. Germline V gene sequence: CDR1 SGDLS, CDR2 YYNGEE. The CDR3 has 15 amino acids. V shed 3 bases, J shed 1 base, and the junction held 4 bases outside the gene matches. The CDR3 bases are TGTGCCAGCAGCGCGACAGGGCTTTCCTACAATGAGCAGTTCTTC. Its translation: CASSATGLSYNEQFF.

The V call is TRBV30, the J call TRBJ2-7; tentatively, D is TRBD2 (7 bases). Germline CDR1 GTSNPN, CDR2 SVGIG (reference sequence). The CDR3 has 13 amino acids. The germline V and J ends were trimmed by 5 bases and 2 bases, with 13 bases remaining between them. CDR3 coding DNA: TGTGCCTGGGCAGTCGGGGGGCCCTACGAGCAGTACTTC. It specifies CAWAVGGPYEQYF.

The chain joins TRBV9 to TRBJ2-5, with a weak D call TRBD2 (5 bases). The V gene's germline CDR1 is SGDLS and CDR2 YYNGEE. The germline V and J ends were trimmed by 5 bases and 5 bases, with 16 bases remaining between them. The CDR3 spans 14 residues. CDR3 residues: CASSASRAWETQYF. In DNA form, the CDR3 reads TGTGCCAGCAGTGCTTCGCGGGCCTGGGAGACCCAGTACTTC.

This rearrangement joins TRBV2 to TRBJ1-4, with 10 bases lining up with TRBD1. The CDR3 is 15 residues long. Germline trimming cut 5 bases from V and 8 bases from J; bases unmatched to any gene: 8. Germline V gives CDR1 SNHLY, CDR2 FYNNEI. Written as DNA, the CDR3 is TGTGCCAGCAGTCGCCGGACAGGGGGAGGAGAAAAACTGTTTTTT. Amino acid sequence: CASSRRTGGGEKLFF.

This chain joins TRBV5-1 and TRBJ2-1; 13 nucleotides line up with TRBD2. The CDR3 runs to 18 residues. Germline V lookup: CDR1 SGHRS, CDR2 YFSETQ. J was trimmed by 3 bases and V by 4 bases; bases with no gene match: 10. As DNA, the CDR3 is TGCGCCAGCAGCGTGGTAATACGGACTAGCGGGGGCTACAATGAGCAGTTCTTC. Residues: CASSVVIRTSGGYNEQFF.

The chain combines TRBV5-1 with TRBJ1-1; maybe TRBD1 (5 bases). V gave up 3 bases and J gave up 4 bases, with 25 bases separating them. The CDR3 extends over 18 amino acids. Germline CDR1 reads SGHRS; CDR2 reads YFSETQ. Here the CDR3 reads CASSSRYRRADGGTEAFF. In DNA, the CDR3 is TGCGCCAGCAGCTCAAGATACAGGAGGGCCGATGGGGGCACTGAAGCTTTCTTT.

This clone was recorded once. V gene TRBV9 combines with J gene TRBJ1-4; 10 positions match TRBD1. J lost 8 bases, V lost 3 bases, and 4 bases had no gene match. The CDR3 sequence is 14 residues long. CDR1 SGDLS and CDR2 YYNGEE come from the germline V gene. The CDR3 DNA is TGTGCCAGCAGCGCCGGGACAGGGGAAGAAAAACTGTTTTTT. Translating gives CASSAGTGEEKLFF.